The 22 T cell receptor beta chains presented below share a single source sample, sequenced in a study of T cell repertoires in ileal Crohn's disease. Profiling relied on immunoSEQ multiplex PCR, and the TCRdb table lists in-frame clones only, not all of them. Counted here are about 13,000 clones, about 82% occurring once; the ten biggest clones make up over 6%. Sequences were obtained from ileal tissue. Receptor source: an adult with Crohn's disease.

This sequence joins TRBV29-1 and TRBJ2-2; 8 bases map to TRBD2. CDR1 is SQVTM and CDR2 is ANQGSEA in the germline V gene. This CDR3 is 13 amino acids long. V lost 2 bases, J lost 7 bases, and 3 bases stayed unmatched. The CDR3 sequence: CSVESLAGGELFF. CDR3 nucleotides: TGCAGCGTTGAAAGTCTAGCGGGCGGGGAGCTGTTTTTT.

The chain employs TRBV11-2 and TRBJ2-1; D unclear. Germline CDR1 is SGHAT and CDR2 is FQNNGV. This CDR3 spans 13 amino acids. The V and J ends lost 0 bases and 9 bases respectively, with 9 bases between them. The CDR3 region is CASSLDKLGEQFF. DNA of the CDR3: TGTGCCAGCAGCTTAGATAAACTTGGTGAGCAGTTCTTC.

The rearrangement links TRBV5-1 to TRBJ1-2; D uncertain. Trimming took off 0 bases at V and 3 bases at J, with 18 bases between the two ends. There are 17 residues in the CDR3. CDR1 SGHRS and CDR2 YFSETQ come from the germline V gene. In nucleotides, the CDR3 is TGCGCCAGCAGCTTGGGACTGTCCTCCCTACCCCACTATGGCTACACCTTC. Residues: CASSLGLSSLPHYGYTF.

The chain is built from TRBV6-1 and TRBJ1-5, with D tentatively TRBD1 (6 bases). Germline V lookup: CDR1 MNHNS, CDR2 SASEGT. CDR3 size: 15 residues. V shed 6 bases and J shed 5 bases, with 17 bases lying between them. This chain's CDR3 is CASRPTDRTYQPQHF. The CDR3 DNA sequence: TGTGCCAGCAGACCCACCGACAGGACCTATCAGCCCCAGCATTTT.

The chain joins TRBV6-5 to TRBJ1-4; D might be TRBD1 (6 bases). V was pared by 7 bases and J by 6 bases, with 12 bases between. Per the germline V gene, CDR1 is MNHEY and CDR2 is SVGAGI. The CDR3 is 13 residues long. CDR3 sequence reads: CASKGTLYEKLFF. CDR3 DNA: TGTGCCAGCAAAGGGACACTCTATGAAAAACTGTTTTTT.

This clone has just one count. The chain uses TRBV30 and TRBJ2-5, with D tentatively TRBD2 (7 bases). V was shortened by 5 bases and J by 7 bases, with 17 bases between the two germline ends. Germline CDR1 reads GTSNPN; CDR2 reads SVGIG (reference sequence). This CDR3 is built from 13 residues. CDR3: CAWGLGQRGTQYF. As DNA, the CDR3 is TGTGCCTGGGGACTAGGACAGCGCGGGACCCAGTACTTC.

The rearrangement joins TRBV25-1 to TRBJ1-1; perhaps TRBD1 as D (5 bases). CDR1 MGHDK and CDR2 SYGVNS come from the germline V gene. V gave up 4 bases and J gave up 2 bases, with 14 bases separating them. The CDR3 runs 15 residues. The CDR3 bases are TGTGCCAGCAGTGGGGGTCTGACAGTCAACACTGAAGCTTTCTTT. Protein product: CASSGGLTVNTEAFF.

The rearrangement joins TRBV7-3 to TRBJ1-1; D gene ambiguous. Trimming removed 1 base from V and 2 bases from J, with 8 bases in between. Germline CDR1 SGHTA, CDR2 FQGTGA. The CDR3 sequence is 14 residues long. This CDR3 reads CASSLNGLNTEAFF. The CDR3 DNA is TGTGCCAGCAGCTTAAACGGACTAAACACTGAAGCTTTCTTT. The full variable domain, in which reference TRBV7-3 and TRBJ1-1 provide the parts outside the CDR3, is GAGVSQTPSNKVTEKGKYVELRCDPISGHTALYWYRQSLGQGPEFLIYFQGTGAADDSGLPNDRFFAVRPEGSVSTLKIQRTERGDSAVYLCASSLNGLNTEAFFGQGTRLTVV.

The gene calls are TRBV6-5 and TRBJ2-5; D perhaps matches TRBD2 (6 bases). In germline, CDR1 is MNHEY, CDR2 SVGAGI. The CDR3 sequence is 12 residues long. The V gene lost 6 bases and the J gene lost 4 bases, with 9 bases spanning the gap. The CDR3 DNA is TGTGCCAGCAGCCACGGGAGAGAGACCCAGTACTTC. Translation gives CASSHGRETQYF.

V and J are TRBV6-1 and TRBJ2-7, with 7 bases that match TRBD1. Trimming removed 8 bases from V and 2 bases from J; junction bases left unmatched: 12. The CDR3 covers 15 residues. Germline-derived CDR1 and CDR2 are MNHNS and SASEGT. CDR3 loop: CASALGTASTYEQYF. The DNA of the CDR3 is TGTGCCAGCGCGCTTGGGACAGCTTCCACCTACGAGCAGTACTTC.

This clone has a single count. The chain carries TRBV7-3 and TRBJ2-6; the D gene is possibly TRBD2 (5 bases). The length of the CDR3 is 15 residues. CDR1 and CDR2 from the germline V gene are SGHTA and FQGTGA. Trimming removed 1 base from V and 4 bases from J, with 8 bases in between. CDR3 nucleotides: TGTGCCAGCAGCTTAAAACTAGGGGGGGCCAACGTCCTGACTTTC. Translated: CASSLKLGGANVLTF.

The genes are TRBV20-1 and TRBJ1-1, with D unresolved. CDR3 length: 11 residues. Germline CDR1 and CDR2: DFQATT and SNEGSKA (reference sequence). V lost 6 bases to trimming and J lost 7 bases, with 12 bases between them. CDR3 in amino acids: CSAWSGGEAFF. Written as DNA, the CDR3 is TGCAGTGCGTGGTCCGGCGGTGAAGCTTTCTTT.

The chain couples TRBV30 to TRBJ2-1; 12 bases agree with TRBD2. CDR3 length: 15 amino acids. Germline assignment: CDR1 GTSNPN and CDR2 SVGIG (reference sequence). The V gene end was trimmed by 2 bases and the J gene end by 10 bases; junction bases not matched to a gene: 9. Here the CDR3 reads CAWSRGLAGSREQFF. CDR3 DNA: TGTGCCTGGAGTAGGGGACTAGCGGGTTCGAGAGAGCAGTTCTTC.

This chain uses TRBV6-1 with TRBJ1-1; D possibly corresponds to TRBD1 (6 bases). Per germline, CDR1 MNHNS and CDR2 SASEGT. The CDR3 spans 14 residues. V was cut by 3 bases and J by 4 bases, with 12 bases left in between. For the CDR3, the DNA is TGTGCCAGCAGTGACAGGGGATTGGGCACTGAAGCTTTCTTT. Protein: CASSDRGLGTEAFF.

This sequence joins TRBV7-3 and TRBJ1-1; 7 positions match TRBD1. V dropped 8 bases and J dropped 6; count of bases not matched to a gene: 9. The CDR3 runs to 13 residues. The germline gives CDR1 SGHTA, CDR2 FQGTGA. The CDR3 sequence: CASSAGQGAEAFF. In nucleotides, the CDR3 is TGTGCCAGCTCGGCGGGGCAGGGGGCTGAAGCTTTCTTT.

V and J are TRBV7-9 and TRBJ1-1, with 8 bases identical to TRBD1. V shed 8 bases, J shed 0 bases, and the junction held 11 bases outside the gene matches. The length of the CDR3 is 16 residues. Germline lookup yields CDR1 SEHNR and CDR2 FQNEAQ (reference sequence). Here the CDR3 DNA reads TGTGCCAGCCTGAGGGGGGCAGGGGGCATGAACACTGAAGCTTTCTTT. As protein: CASLRGAGGMNTEAFF. The whole variable domain, remainder taken from reference TRBV7-9 and TRBJ1-1, is DTGVSQNPRHKITKRGQNVTFRCDPISEHNRLYWYRQTLGQGPEFLTYFQNEAQLEKSRLLSDRFSAERPKGSFSTLEIQRTEQGDSAMYLCASLRGAGGMNTEAFFGQGTRLTVV.

The CDR3 loop reads CAWSPGTTYVNNEQFF. The CDR3 coding sequence is TGTGCCTGGAGTCCCGGGACAACGTACGTCAACAATGAGCAGTTCTTC. The rearrangement links TRBV30 to TRBJ2-1; tentatively, D is TRBD1 (6 bases). Germline lookup yields CDR1 GTSNPN and CDR2 SVGIG (reference sequence). The CDR3 extends over 16 amino acids. V was pared by 2 bases and J by 5 bases, with 19 bases between.

The V call is TRBV11-2, the J call TRBJ2-1; tentatively, D is TRBD2 (6 bases). The length of the CDR3 is 14 residues. V gave up 5 bases and J gave up 9 bases, with 17 bases separating them. Germline-derived CDR1 and CDR2 are SGHAT and FQNNGV. The DNA for the CDR3 is TGTGCCAGCAGCCCGCGGGATCGGCGGGGTGAGCAGTTCTTC. Translated: CASSPRDRRGEQFF. The whole variable domain, remainder taken from reference TRBV11-2 and TRBJ2-1, is EAGVAQSPRYKIIEKRQSVAFWCNPISGHATLYWYQQILGQGPKLLIQFQNNGVVDDSQLPKDRFSAERLKGVDSTLKIQPAKLEDSAVYLCASSPRDRRGEQFFGPGTRLTVL.

This chain joins TRBV19 and TRBJ1-6; the D is unclear. Trimming cost V 0 bases and J 1 base, with 7 bases left between them. This CDR3 has 16 amino acids. Looked up from germline, CDR1 is LNHDA and CDR2 is SQIVND (reference sequence). This chain's CDR3 is CASSIDLRSYNSPLHF. The CDR3 nucleotides read TGTGCCAGTAGTATAGACCTGAGGTCCTATAATTCACCCCTCCACTTT.

This chain joins TRBV7-3 and TRBJ2-2, with no clear D. V was pared by 2 bases and J by 6 bases, with 10 bases between. Germline lookup yields CDR1 SGHTA and CDR2 FQGTGA. This CDR3 spans 14 amino acids. CDR3 amino acids: CASSLFGSAGELFF. The CDR3 DNA reads as TGTGCCAGCAGCTTATTCGGGTCGGCCGGGGAGCTGTTTTTT.

V gene TRBV23-1 combines with J gene TRBJ1-1; tentatively, D is TRBD1 (5 bases). TRBV23-1 is an ORF, with its function uncertain. Trimming shortened V by 4 bases and J by 0 bases, and 9 bases separated the two germline ends. CDR3 size: 14 residues. The CDR3 reads CASSPDSLNTEAFF. CDR3 DNA: TGCGCCAGCAGTCCCGACAGCTTGAACACTGAAGCTTTCTTT.

This clone occurred a few times. The chain links TRBV19 to TRBJ2-2; a possible D gene is TRBD2 (5 bases). CDR3 size: 14 residues. The germline V gene has CDR1 LNHDA and CDR2 SQIVND (reference sequence). V was pared by 7 bases and J by 1 base, with 10 bases between. The CDR3, as DNA: TGTGCCAGTACCAGGACTTGGAACACCGGGGAGCTGTTTTTT. Amino acid sequence: CASTRTWNTGELFF. Full variable domain (remainder filled in from reference TRBV19 and TRBJ2-2): DGGITQSPKYLFRKEGQNVTLSCEQNLNHDAMYWYRQDPGQGLRLIYYSQIVNDFQKGDIAEGYSVSREKKESFPLTVTSAQKNPTAFYLCASTRTWNTGELFFGEGSRLTVL.